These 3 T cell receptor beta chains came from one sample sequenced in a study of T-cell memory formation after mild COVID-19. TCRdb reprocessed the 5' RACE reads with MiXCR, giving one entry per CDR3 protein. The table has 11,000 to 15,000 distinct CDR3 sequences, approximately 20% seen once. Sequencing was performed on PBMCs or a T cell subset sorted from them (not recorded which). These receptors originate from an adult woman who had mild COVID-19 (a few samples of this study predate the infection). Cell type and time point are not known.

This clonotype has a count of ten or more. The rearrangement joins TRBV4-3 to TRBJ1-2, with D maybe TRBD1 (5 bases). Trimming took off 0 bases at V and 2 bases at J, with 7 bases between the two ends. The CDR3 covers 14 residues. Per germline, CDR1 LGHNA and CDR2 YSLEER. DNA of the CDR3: TGCGCCAGCAGCCAAGATTACAGGAACTATGGCTACACCTTC. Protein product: CASSQDYRNYGYTF.

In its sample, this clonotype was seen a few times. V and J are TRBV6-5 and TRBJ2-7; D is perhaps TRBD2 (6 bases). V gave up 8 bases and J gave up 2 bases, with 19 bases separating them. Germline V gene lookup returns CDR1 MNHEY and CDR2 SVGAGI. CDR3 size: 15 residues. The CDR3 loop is CASAIAAATPYEQYF. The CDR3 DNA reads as TGTGCCAGCGCTATAGCGGCTGCTACCCCCTACGAGCAGTACTTC.

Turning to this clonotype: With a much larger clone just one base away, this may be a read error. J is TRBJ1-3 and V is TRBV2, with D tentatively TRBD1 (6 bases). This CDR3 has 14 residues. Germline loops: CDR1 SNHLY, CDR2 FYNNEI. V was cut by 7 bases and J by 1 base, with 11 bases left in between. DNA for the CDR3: TGTGCCAGCAAGGGACAATTGTCTGGAAACACCATATATTTT. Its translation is CASKGQLSGNTIYF.